This entry concerns a single TCR beta chain. No antigen is known for it. Donors comprised healthy HIV-negative adults lacking recent acute infections or vaccinations. The sample originates from a study of shared clonotypes between healthy human individuals. Overall study context: Aged between 18 and 49, the donors were a couple of women and three men. Points from the study as a whole: Sequencing depth was expected to affect clonotype sharing among donors.

Around 300 ng DNA, 30,000 or so T cell genomes, went into unsorted PBMC replicate PCRs. Data came from immunoSEQ multiplex PCR; TCRdb stores just in-frame clones and leaves some out. Of hundreds of thousands of clones listed, about 85% are singletons. Germline loops: CDR1 MDHEN, CDR2 SYDVKM. The CDR3 sequence is 15 residues long. V shed 5 bases and J shed 5 bases, with 15 bases lying between them. J is TRBJ1-4 and V is TRBV28; D is unclear. Sequencing used PBMCs. This receptor was obtained from a woman aged 40 to 50 in good health. Some clones in this sample may be carry-over from other donors' samples. The CDR3 coding sequence is TGTGCCAGCAGTCCACGTGGAAGCCTGAATGAAAAACTGTTTTTT. Translating gives CASSPRGSLNEKLFF.